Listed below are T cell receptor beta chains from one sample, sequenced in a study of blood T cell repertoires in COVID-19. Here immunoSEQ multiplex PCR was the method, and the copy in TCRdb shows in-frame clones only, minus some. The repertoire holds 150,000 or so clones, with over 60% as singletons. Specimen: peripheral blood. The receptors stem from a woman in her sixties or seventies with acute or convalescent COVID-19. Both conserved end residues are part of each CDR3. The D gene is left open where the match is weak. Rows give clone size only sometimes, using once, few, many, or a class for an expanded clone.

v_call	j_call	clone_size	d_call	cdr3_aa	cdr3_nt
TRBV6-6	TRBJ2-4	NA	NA	CASSYQASLAKNIQYF	TGTGCCAGCAGTTACCAGGCAAGCCTAGCCAAAAACATTCAGTACTTC
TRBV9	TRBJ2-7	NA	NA	CASSSLPGYEQYF	TGTGCCAGCAGCTCCCTCCCAGGTTACGAGCAGTACTTC
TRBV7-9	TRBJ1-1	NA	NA	CASSGLSLTGNTEAFF	TGTGCCAGCAGCGGCCTCTCATTGACAGGGAACACTGAAGCTTTCTTT
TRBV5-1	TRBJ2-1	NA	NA	CASNEGAPVSYNEQFF	TGCGCCAGCAACGAGGGAGCCCCCGTTTCCTACAATGAGCAGTTCTTC
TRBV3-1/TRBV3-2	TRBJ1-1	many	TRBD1	CASSQVSGGNTEAFF	TGTGCCAGCAGCCAAGTTTCAGGGGGGAATACTGAAGCTTTCTTT
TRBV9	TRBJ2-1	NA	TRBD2	CASSPTSASYNEQFF	TGTGCCAGCAGCCCTACTAGCGCATCCTACAATGAGCAGTTCTTC
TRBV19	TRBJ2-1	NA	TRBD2	CASSLGLAGGRPNLREQFF	TGTGCCAGTAGTTTGGGACTAGCGGGAGGTCGACCCAACCTTCGTGAGCAGTTCTTC
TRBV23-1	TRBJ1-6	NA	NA	CASTSGVYYNSPLHF	TGCGCCAGCACCTCAGGGGTTTATTATAATTCACCCCTCCACTTT
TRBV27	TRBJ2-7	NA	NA	CASSWGRAYEQYF	TGTGCCAGCAGTTGGGGCAGGGCCTACGAGCAGTACTTC
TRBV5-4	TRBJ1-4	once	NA	CASSLGAMGSGEKLFF	TGTGCCAGCAGCTTGGGCGCTATGGGCTCCGGCGAAAAACTGTTTTTT
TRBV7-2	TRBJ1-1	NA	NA	CASSSGALSNTEAFF	TGTGCCAGCAGCTCCGGAGCACTATCCAACACTGAAGCTTTCTTT
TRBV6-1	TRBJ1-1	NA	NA	CASSEFRNTEAFF	TGTGCCAGCAGTGAATTTCGGAACACTGAAGCTTTCTTT
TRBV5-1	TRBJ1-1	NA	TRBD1	CASSPRDRGGLTEAFF	TGCGCCAGCAGCCCACGGGACAGGGGGGGATTAACTGAAGCTTTCTTT
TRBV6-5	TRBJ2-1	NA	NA	CASSYSTGSDEQFF	TGTGCCAGCAGTTACTCCACAGGGTCCGATGAGCAGTTCTTC
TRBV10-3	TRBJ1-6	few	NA	CAIRDSLYNSPLHF	TGTGCCATCAGGGACAGCCTTTATAATTCACCCCTCCACTTT
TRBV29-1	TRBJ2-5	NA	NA	CSVDFGGQETQYF	TGCAGCGTTGATTTCGGGGGCCAAGAGACCCAGTACTTC
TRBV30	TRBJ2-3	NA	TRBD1	CAWDRGFSTDTQYF	TGTGCCTGGGACAGGGGTTTTAGCACAGATACGCAGTATTTT
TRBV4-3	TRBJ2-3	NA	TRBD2	CASSQGEAGGTDTQYF	TGCGCCAGCAGCCAAGGGGAAGCGGGGGGAACAGATACGCAGTATTTT
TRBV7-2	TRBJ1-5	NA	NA	CASSLAVLSNQPQHF	TGTGCCAGCAGCTTAGCTGTTTTAAGCAATCAGCCCCAGCATTTT
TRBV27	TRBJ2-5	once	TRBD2	CASTPTSGRGETQYF	TGTGCCAGCACCCCGACTAGCGGGAGAGGAGAGACCCAGTACTTC
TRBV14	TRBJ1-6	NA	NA	CASSQIPGLYNSPLHF	TGTGCCAGCAGCCAGATCCCGGGACTCTATAATTCACCCCTCCACTTT
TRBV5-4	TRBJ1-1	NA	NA	CASSLRDTEAFF	TGTGCCAGCAGCCTACGGGACACTGAAGCTTTCTTT
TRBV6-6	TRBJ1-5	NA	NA	CASSPPLTQAAIIGLDF	TGTGCCAGCAGTCCACCCCTCACACAGGCCGCAATCATCGGATTGGATTTT
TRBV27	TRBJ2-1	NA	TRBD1	CASSLTRTGNNEQFF	TGTGCCAGCAGTTTAACCCGGACAGGGAACAATGAGCAGTTCTTC
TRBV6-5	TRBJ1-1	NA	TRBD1	CASSLQGAITEAFF	TGTGCCAGCAGCTTACAGGGGGCAATCACTGAAGCTTTCTTT
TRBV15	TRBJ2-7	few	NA	CATSRATGHEQYF	TGTGCCACCAGCAGAGCCACAGGGCACGAGCAGTACTTC
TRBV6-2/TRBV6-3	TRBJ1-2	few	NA	CASSYDGLYGYTF	TGTGCCAGCAGTTACGATGGGCTGTATGGCTACACCTTC
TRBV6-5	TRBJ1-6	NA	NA	CASSYRDISYNSPLHF	TGTGCCAGCAGTTACCGGGACATCTCCTATAATTCACCCCTCCACTTT
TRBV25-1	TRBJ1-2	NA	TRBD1	CASSYPGQGYGYTF	TGTGCCAGCAGTTATCCAGGACAGGGCTATGGCTACACCTTC
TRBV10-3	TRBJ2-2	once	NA	CAISVGDSNTGELFF	TGTGCCATCAGTGTTGGTGACTCGAACACCGGGGAGCTGTTTTTT
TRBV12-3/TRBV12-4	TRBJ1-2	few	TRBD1	CASRGDSIGYTF	TGTGCCAGCAGGGGGGACAGCATCGGCTACACCTTC
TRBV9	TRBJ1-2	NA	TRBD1	CASSFDRGHGYTF	TGTGCCAGCAGCTTCGACAGGGGGCATGGCTACACCTTC
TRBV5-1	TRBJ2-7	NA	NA	CASSLRQGGYEQYF	TGCGCCAGCTCCTTACGACAGGGAGGCTACGAGCAGTACTTC
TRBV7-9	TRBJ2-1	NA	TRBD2	CASSLGTGLAGGEQFF	TGTGCCAGCAGCTTAGGGACGGGACTAGCGGGAGGTGAGCAGTTCTTC
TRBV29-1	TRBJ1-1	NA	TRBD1	CSATPGQGLNTEAFF	TGCAGCGCTACTCCGGGACAGGGGTTGAACACTGAAGCTTTCTTT
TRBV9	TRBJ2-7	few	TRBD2	CASSVVAGGMVEQYF	TGTGCCAGCAGCGTAGTAGCGGGAGGAATGGTAGAGCAGTACTTC
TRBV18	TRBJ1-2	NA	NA	CASSPSPGGGATYGYTF	TGTGCCAGCTCACCATCGCCGGGGGGGGGCGCGACCTATGGCTACACCTTC
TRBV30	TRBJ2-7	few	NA	CASQGGSYEQYF	TGTGCCTCACAGGGGGGGTCCTACGAGCAGTACTTC
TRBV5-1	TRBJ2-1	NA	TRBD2	CASSSGLFSGSSYNEQFF	TGCGCCAGCAGCTCCGGGCTATTTAGCGGGAGTTCTTACAATGAGCAGTTCTTC
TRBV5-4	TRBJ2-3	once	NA	CASSSDRATQYF	TGTGCCAGCAGCTCTGACAGAGCTACGCAGTATTTT
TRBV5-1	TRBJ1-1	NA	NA	CASSLVGLENTEAFF	TGCGCCAGCAGCTTGGTGGGCCTCGAGAACACTGAAGCTTTCTTT
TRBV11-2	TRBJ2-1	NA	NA	CASSPGWGGMGEQFF	TGTGCCAGCAGCCCGGGGTGGGGCGGGATGGGTGAGCAGTTCTTC
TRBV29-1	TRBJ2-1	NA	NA	CSVEGGLVNYNEQFF	TGCAGCGTTGAGGGCGGGCTAGTAAACTACAATGAGCAGTTCTTC
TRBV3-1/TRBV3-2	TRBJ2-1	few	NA	CASSQDLGLRSYNEQFF	TGTGCCAGCAGCCAAGATCTTGGCCTTCGCTCCTACAATGAGCAGTTCTTC
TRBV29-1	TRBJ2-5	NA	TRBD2	CSVEDSGTKETQYF	TGCAGCGTTGAAGATTCCGGGACTAAAGAGACCCAGTACTTC
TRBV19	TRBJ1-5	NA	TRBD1	CASSTRGQYSQPQHF	TGTGCCAGTAGTACACGGGGACAGTATTCTCAGCCCCAGCATTTT
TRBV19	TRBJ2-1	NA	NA	CASSINSPNEQFF	TGTGCCAGTAGTATAAATAGTCCCAATGAGCAGTTCTTC
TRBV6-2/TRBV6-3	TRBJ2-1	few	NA	CASSYSSSRGDNEQFF	TGTGCCAGCAGTTACTCCTCCTCTCGAGGCGATAATGAGCAGTTCTTC
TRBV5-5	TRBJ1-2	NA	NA	CASSSDSQYGYTF	TGTGCCAGCAGCTCGGACAGCCAATATGGCTACACCTTC
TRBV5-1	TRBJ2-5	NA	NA	CASSPRGETQYF	TGCGCCAGCAGCCCGCGAGGGGAGACCCAGTACTTC
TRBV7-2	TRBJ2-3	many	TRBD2	CASSLGRGGPSTDTQYF	TGTGCCAGCAGCTTAGGTCGGGGGGGGCCGAGCACAGATACGCAGTATTTT
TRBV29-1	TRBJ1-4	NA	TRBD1	CSVATGGGEKLFF	TGCAGCGTCGCGACAGGGGGGGGAGAAAAACTGTTTTTT
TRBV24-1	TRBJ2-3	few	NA	CATSDTGLPTQYF	TGTGCCACCAGTGATACGGGACTCCCGACGCAGTATTTT
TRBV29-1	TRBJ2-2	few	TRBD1	CSAGTGSSANTGELFF	TGCAGCGCAGGGACAGGTTCTAGCGCGAACACCGGGGAGCTGTTTTTT
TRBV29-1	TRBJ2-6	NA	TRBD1	CSASGTGDLGANVLTF	TGCAGCGCTTCCGGGACAGGGGATCTGGGGGCCAACGTCCTGACTTTC
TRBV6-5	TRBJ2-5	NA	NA	CASREQGVYQETQYF	TGTGCCAGCAGAGAGCAGGGCGTGTACCAAGAGACCCAGTACTTC
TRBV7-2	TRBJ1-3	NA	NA	CASSLGAGVLGNTIYF	TGTGCCAGCAGCTTGGGGGCCGGGGTTCTTGGAAACACCATATATTTT
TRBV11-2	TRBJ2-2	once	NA	CASTKTQGIGELFF	TGTGCCAGCACGAAGACGCAGGGTATCGGGGAGCTGTTTTTT
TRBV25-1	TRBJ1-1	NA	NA	CASTQGLNTEAFF	TGTGCCAGCACTCAGGGACTTAACACTGAAGCTTTCTTT